The 20 T cell receptor beta chains listed next were all sequenced from one sample in a study of blood T cell repertoires in COVID-19. Generated by immunoSEQ multiplex PCR, the TCRdb table keeps only in-frame clones and is missing some. The data show 450,000 or so clones, with 90% seen just once and 0.6% held by the top ten. Material: PBMCs or T cells enriched from blood (not recorded which). The receptors were sampled from a young man who had recovered from COVID-19.

J is TRBJ1-6 and V is TRBV3-1 (or the pseudogene TRBV3-2); perhaps TRBD1 as D (5 bases). V lost 1 base to trimming and J lost 14 bases, with 12 bases between them. The V gene's germline CDR1 is LGHDT and CDR2 YNNKEL (reference sequence). The CDR3 contains 13 residues. CDR3 in DNA: TGTGCCAGCAGCCAAGTTCGGGGGTTAACCCTCCACTTT. It specifies CASSQVRGLTLHF.

The genes are TRBV28 and TRBJ2-7, with D hard to call. Germline loops: CDR1 MDHEN, CDR2 SYDVKM. CDR3 size: 13 residues. V shed 7 bases and J shed 8 bases, with 18 bases lying between them. The CDR3 coding sequence is TGTGCCAGCAAAGAGGTGAGAGCTACGAAGCAGTACTTC. It yields the protein CASKEVRATKQYF.

The chain combines TRBV18 with TRBJ1-1; the D is unclear. Trimming pared 3 bases from V and 2 bases from J, leaving 10 bases between. CDR1 and CDR2 (germline): KGHSH, LQKENI. This CDR3 comprises 14 residues. CDR3 amino acids: CASSPSKTNTEAFF. In DNA, the CDR3 is TGTGCCAGCTCACCGTCGAAAACTAACACTGAAGCTTTCTTT.

The chain uses TRBV5-5 and TRBJ1-4; TRBD1 matches at 7 bases. This CDR3 has 14 amino acids. Germline values: CDR1 SGHKS, CDR2 YYEKEE (reference sequence). J was trimmed by 8 bases and V by 0 bases; bases with no gene match: 4. The CDR3 here is CASSLGQGREKLFF. CDR3 nucleotides: TGTGCCAGCAGCTTGGGACAGGGAAGAGAAAAACTGTTTTTT.

This sequence joins TRBV28 and TRBJ2-3, with TRBD2 identical over 13 bases. This CDR3 is built from 18 residues. Germline CDR1 reads MDHEN; CDR2 reads SYDVKM. V trimming: 3 bases; J trimming: 5 bases; junction bases outside the gene matches: 11. The CDR3 protein is CASSFKKGTSGTVDTQYF. The CDR3 nucleotides are TGTGCCAGCAGTTTCAAAAAAGGGACTAGCGGGACAGTAGATACGCAGTATTTT.

The V and J genes are TRBV2 and TRBJ1-1; D not certain. The germline CDR1 and CDR2 sequences are SNHLY and FYNNEI. This CDR3 contains 15 residues. The V end lost 7 bases, the J end lost 0 bases, and 15 bases lay between the germline ends. The CDR3 DNA is TGTGCCAGCACCCCTCTCGAGACTGTGAACACTGAAGCTTTCTTT. It codes for CASTPLETVNTEAFF. Filled out from reference TRBV2 and TRBJ1-1, the complete variable domain reads EPEVTQTPSHQVTQMGQEVILRCVPISNHLYFYWYRQILGQKVEFLVSFYNNEISEKSEIFDDQFSVERPDGSNFTLKIRSTKLEDSAMYFCASTPLETVNTEAFFGQGTRLTVV.

The V call is TRBV5-4, the J call TRBJ2-3; D is perhaps TRBD2 (6 bases). The CDR3 runs to 16 residues. Germline CDR1 is SGHNT and CDR2 is YYREEE (reference sequence). Trimming left V 2 bases short and J 1 base short, with 14 bases between. The CDR3 bases are TGTGCCAGCAGCTTATATCCGGGACTTGGCACAGATACGCAGTATTTT. It yields the protein CASSLYPGLGTDTQYF.

This chain connects TRBV5-4 to TRBJ2-1; TRBD1 aligns across 7 bases. Looked up from germline, CDR1 is SGHNT and CDR2 is YYREEE (reference sequence). The CDR3 covers 13 residues. The V gene end was trimmed by 1 base and the J gene end by 7 bases; junction bases not matched to a gene: 2. The CDR3 bases are TGTGCCAGCAGCTTGCCACAGGGGAATGAGCAGTTCTTC. It encodes CASSLPQGNEQFF.

The gene calls are TRBV6-4 and TRBJ2-7; D might be TRBD2 (6 bases). Germline CDR1 is MRHNA and CDR2 is SNTAGT. The V end lost 6 bases, the J end lost 3 bases, and 18 bases lay between the germline ends. The CDR3 contains 15 residues. In DNA form, the CDR3 reads TGTGCCAGCAGACACCGGGACTTCGGCATCTACGAGCAGTACTTC. Translated: CASRHRDFGIYEQYF.

The V and J genes are TRBV6-5 and TRBJ2-7; 12 bases align to TRBD2. The germline gives CDR1 MNHEY, CDR2 SVGAGI. Germline trimming cut 4 bases from V and 0 bases from J; bases unmatched to any gene: 4. The CDR3 is 16 amino acids. The CDR3 DNA follows: TGTGCCAGCAGTTCCGGACTAGCGGGAACCTCCTACGAGCAGTACTTC. This sequence encodes CASSSGLAGTSYEQYF.

J is TRBJ2-1 and V is TRBV4-2; no definite D call. The germline CDR1 and CDR2 sequences are LGHNA and YNFKEQ. The CDR3 has 23 residues. The ends were cut back, 1 base at V and 3 bases at J, with 34 bases in the middle. The CDR3 DNA reads TGTGCCAGCAGCCAAGTTTCTTTGACCTTCGGAGAGGATAAAACCCCTCTCTACAATGAGCAGTTCTTC. This codes for CASSQVSLTFGEDKTPLYNEQFF.

The genes are TRBV19 and TRBJ1-5; D remains ambiguous. With 8 bases removed from V and 0 bases from J, the gap between germline ends came to 8 bases. Germline V lookup: CDR1 LNHDA, CDR2 SQIVND (reference sequence). The CDR3 has 13 amino acids. The CDR3 spells CASGLLSNQPQHF. The CDR3 nucleotides read TGTGCCAGTGGACTTCTTAGCAATCAGCCCCAGCATTTT.

V and J are TRBV2 and TRBJ1-1, with TRBD1 matching 8 bases. CDR1 is SNHLY, CDR2 FYNNEI, per germline. CDR3 size: 14 residues. The V and J ends lost 6 bases and 5 bases, in that order; junction bases with no gene match: 8. CDR3 nucleotide sequence: TGTGCCAGCAGGGGCCAGGGGGCCGGGACTGAAGCTTTCTTT. This encodes CASRGQGAGTEAFF.

The chain joins TRBV10-3 to TRBJ1-4, with TRBD1 matching over 9 bases. The CDR3 length is 16 residues. Germline CDR1 is ENHRY and CDR2 is SYGVKD. The V segment lost 5 bases and the J segment 7 bases; nucleotides outside the gene matches: 11. The CDR3 is CAISPDRGDQGEKLFF. In nucleotides, the CDR3 is TGTGCCATCAGTCCGGACAGGGGCGATCAGGGTGAAAAACTGTTTTTT.

This clone was seen once. The J gene is TRBJ1-1, the V gene TRBV7-2, with a tentative D call TRBD1 (6 bases). Per germline, CDR1 SGHTA and CDR2 FQGNSA. V was cut by 4 bases and J by 7 bases, with 19 bases left in between. The CDR3 extends over 15 amino acids. CDR3 amino acids: CASSSTRGAAVEAFF. The DNA of the CDR3 is TGTGCCAGCAGCTCCACCCGGGGGGCGGCGGTTGAAGCTTTCTTT.

The V call is TRBV4-2, the J call TRBJ2-7, with 8 bases matching TRBD2. V dropped 8 bases and J dropped 6; count of bases not matched to a gene: 9. Germline-derived CDR1 and CDR2 are LGHNA and YNFKEQ. The CDR3 is made up of 13 amino acids. CDR3 DNA sequence: TGTGCCAGCGGGGGGAAGCGGGAGAGCGAGCAGTACTTC. It codes for CASGGKRESEQYF.

The chain joins TRBV5-1 to TRBJ2-2; tentative D call: TRBD2 (6 bases). The CDR3 sequence is 17 residues long. The germline V and J ends were trimmed by 4 bases and 4 bases, with 20 bases remaining between them. The germline gives CDR1 SGHRS, CDR2 YFSETQ. The CDR3 sequence: CASSPGLLARLTGELFF. The CDR3 nucleotides read TGCGCCAGCAGCCCAGGACTATTAGCGAGGCTCACCGGGGAGCTGTTTTTT.

Only a few counts were recorded for this clone. The CDR3 protein is CASSESGRGSGNTIYF. The CDR3 nucleotides read TGTGCCAGCAGTGAATCGGGGAGGGGCTCTGGAAACACCATATATTTT. The rearrangement links TRBV25-1 to TRBJ1-3; weak D call: TRBD1 (5 bases). CDR3 length: 16 residues. The germline CDR1 and CDR2 sequences are MGHDK and SYGVNS. V gave up 1 base and J gave up 0 bases, with 10 bases separating them.

This chain links TRBV18 with TRBJ2-2; D ambiguous. The CDR3 runs 11 residues. V was pared by 9 bases and J by 6 bases, with 8 bases between. Germline V gene data show CDR1 as KGHSH and CDR2 as LQKENI. CDR3 coding DNA: TGTGCCAGTTCCGGGTCCGGGGAGCTGTTTTTT. This encodes CASSGSGELFF.

The chain has TRBV7-3 and TRBJ2-1; a possible D gene is TRBD2 (6 bases). CDR1 is SGHTA, CDR2 FQGTGA, per germline. The CDR3 has 15 residues. Trimming removed 0 bases at V and 6 bases at J, with 12 bases between. The CDR3 nucleotides read TGTGCCAGCAGCTTAACGGGCGGGACCTCCAATGAGCAGTTCTTC. Amino acid sequence: CASSLTGGTSNEQFF.